This T cell receptor beta chain stems from a study of T cell changes during pregnancy in multiple sclerosis. This CDR3 contains 15 residues. V shed 4 bases and J shed 2 bases, with 15 bases lying between them. CDR1 is PRHDT and CDR2 is FYEKMQ in the germline V gene (reference sequence). Profiling relied on immunoSEQ multiplex PCR, and the TCRdb table lists in-frame clones only, not all of them. Of 39,000 or so clones listed, about nine tenths are singletons. The source is a female donor with multiple sclerosis, enrolled in a pregnancy study. This specimen was CD8+ T cells from peripheral blood mononuclear cells, taken after pregnancy. The V and J genes are TRBV13 and TRBJ2-7; D gene ambiguous. CDR3 sequence (DNA): TGTGCCAGCAGCTCCCGCGTCACCCCTGCCTACGAGCAGTACTTC. Residues: CASSSRVTPAYEQYF.